Sequencing of this T cell receptor (beta chain) was carried out in a study of blood T cell repertoires in COVID-19. Clones were sequenced by immunoSEQ multiplex PCR, and TCRdb holds only the in-frame ones, with some missing. Of some 290,000 clones listed, roughly 89% are singletons. This TCR derives from a woman younger than 45 with COVID-19, enrolled during active disease. The sequenced material came from peripheral blood.

The CDR3 coding sequence is TGTGCCAGCAGCTCATACCTGACTAGCGGGGGTGGGTACAATGAGCAGTTCTTC. Translating gives CASSSYLTSGGGYNEQFF. The J gene is TRBJ2-1, the V gene TRBV5-4, with 12 bases fitting TRBD2. The V gene end was trimmed by 3 bases and the J gene end by 4 bases; junction bases not matched to a gene: 11. Germline CDR1 reads SGHNT; CDR2 reads YYREEE (reference sequence). The CDR3 has 18 residues. The variable domain in full, with the rest retrieved from reference TRBV5-4 and TRBJ2-1, is ETGVTQSPTHLIKTRGQQVTLRCSSQSGHNTVSWYQQALGQGPQFIFQYYREEENGRGNFPPRFSGLQFPNYSSELNVNALELDDSALYLCASSSYLTSGGGYNEQFFGPGTRLTVL.